A selection of T cell receptor beta chains follows, all from one sample in a study of vaccination and CD4 T cells after COVID-19. Their recognized antigens are unknown. Each CDR3 protein is one row after TCRdb ran MiXCR on the PCR reads. The repertoire consists of roughly 12,000 distinct CDR3 sequences, with around 48% occurring once and the leading ten covering around a fifth. Sequencing was carried out using CD4+ T cells from blood, cultured in vitro. Source of these receptors: a human donor who had recovered from COVID-19. CDR3s leave out the opening cysteine and the closing phenylalanine or tryptophan. Size tells how often a clone was seen (once, few, many) or the class of an expanded clone, and some rows leave it out.

clone_size	v_call	cdr3_aa
few	TRBV7-2	ASSFLDRAYNSPLH
few	TRBV2	ASSEGTSTDTQY
NA	TRBV2	ASSDVGTAF
NA	TRBV7-3	ASSRGLETDTQY
NA	TRBV6-1	ASSDLASGGTDTQY
few	TRBV10-3	ASAGNQETQY
NA	TRBV10-3	AISESSGETQY
few	TRBV6-4	ASSDGTDSGELF
NA	TRBV2	ASSDQGDYGYT
few	TRBV6-2/TRBV6-3	ASRKSADADTQY
NA	TRBV2	ASSEFGSGMNTGELF
medium-sized	TRBV9	ASSATADTEAF
NA	TRBV12-3/TRBV12-4	ASSLSAGELF
NA	TRBV10-3	AISDRQGTDTQY
NA	TRBV6-1	ASSVGQGAPSNQPQH
NA	TRBV6-5	ASSYSRRAGTEAF
NA	TRBV20-1	SARMTPGLAAF
few	TRBV5-6	ASSLGDEQY